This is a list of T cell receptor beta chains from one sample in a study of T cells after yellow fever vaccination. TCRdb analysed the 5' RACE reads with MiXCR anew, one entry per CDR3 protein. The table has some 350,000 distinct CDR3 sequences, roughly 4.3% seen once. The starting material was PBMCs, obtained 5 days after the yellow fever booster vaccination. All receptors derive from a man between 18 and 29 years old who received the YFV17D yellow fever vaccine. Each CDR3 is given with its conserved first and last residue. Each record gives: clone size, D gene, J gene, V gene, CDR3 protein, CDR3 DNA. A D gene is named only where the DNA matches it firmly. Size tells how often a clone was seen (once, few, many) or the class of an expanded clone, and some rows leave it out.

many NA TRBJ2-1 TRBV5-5 CASSLRRYNEQFF TGTGCCAGCAGCTTACGACGGTACAATGAGCAGTTCTTC
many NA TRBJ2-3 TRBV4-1 CASSQGRGGDTQYF TGCGCCAGCAGCCAAGGGAGGGGGGGAGATACGCAGTATTTT
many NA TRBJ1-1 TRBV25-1 CASSAEPENTEAFF TGTGCCAGCAGTGCGGAGCCAGAAAACACTGAAGCTTTCTTT
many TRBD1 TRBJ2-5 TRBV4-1 CASGGQLQETQYF TGCGCCAGCGGGGGACAGCTCCAAGAGACCCAGTACTTC
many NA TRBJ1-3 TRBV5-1 CASSLEGSGNTIYF TGCGCCAGCAGCTTGGAGGGCTCTGGAAACACCATATATTTT
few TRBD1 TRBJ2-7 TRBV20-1 CSATGEQYF TGCAGTGCGACAGGGGAGCAGTACTTC
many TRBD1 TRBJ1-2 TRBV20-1 CSARGDSNPYGYTF TGCAGTGCTCGCGGGGACAGCAATCCCTATGGCTACACCTTC
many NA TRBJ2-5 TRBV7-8 CASSFGEQETQYF TGTGCCAGCAGCTTCGGCGAACAAGAGACCCAGTACTTC
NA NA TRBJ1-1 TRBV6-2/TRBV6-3 CASSYAPAGGTEAFF TGTGCCAGCAGCTACGCCCCTGCGGGGGGCACTGAAGCTTTCTTT
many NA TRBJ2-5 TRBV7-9 CASSKREVYQETQYF TGTGCCAGCAGCAAGAGGGAGGTATACCAAGAGACCCAGTACTTC
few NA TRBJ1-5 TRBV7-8 CASSSEVGGGRNQPQHF TGTGCCAGCAGCTCCGAGGTTGGGGGCGGTCGCAATCAGCCCCAGCATTTT
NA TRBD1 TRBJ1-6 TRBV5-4 CASSSRTGGSNSPLHF TGTGCCAGCAGCTCCCGGACAGGGGGCTCTAATTCACCCCTCCACTTT
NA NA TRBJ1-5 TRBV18 CASSPQPPGPGNQPQHF TGTGCCAGCTCACCACAGCCCCCCGGGCCTGGAAATCAGCCCCAGCATTTT
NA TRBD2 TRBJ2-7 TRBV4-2 CASSPLLAGVEYEQYF TGTGCCAGCAGCCCTTTACTAGCGGGGGTGGAGTACGAGCAGTACTTC
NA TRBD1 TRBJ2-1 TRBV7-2 CASTLRDRGYNEQFF TGTGCCAGCACCTTAAGGGACAGGGGGTACAATGAGCAGTTCTTC
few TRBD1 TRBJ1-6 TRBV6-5 CASRLSGTAADSPLHF TGTGCCAGCAGGCTCTCAGGGACAGCCGCCGATTCACCCCTCCACTTT
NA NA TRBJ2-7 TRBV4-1 CASSQDPAGLDEQYF TGCGCCAGCAGCCAAGATCCAGCGGGCCTTGACGAGCAGTACTTC
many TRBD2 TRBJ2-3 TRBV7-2 CASSASGGNTDTQYF TGTGCCAGCAGCGCTAGCGGGGGGAACACAGATACGCAGTATTTT
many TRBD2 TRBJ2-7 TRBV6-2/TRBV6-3 CASSLAGSAYEQYF TGTGCCAGCAGCTTAGCGGGTTCCGCCTACGAGCAGTACTTC
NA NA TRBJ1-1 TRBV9 CASSVEQGYTEAFF TGTGCCAGCAGCGTAGAACAGGGCTACACTGAAGCTTTCTTT
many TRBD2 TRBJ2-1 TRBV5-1 CASSLRQRGVDEQFF TGCGCCAGCAGCTTGAGGCAGCGGGGGGTTGATGAGCAGTTCTTC
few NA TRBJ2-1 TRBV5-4 CASNREDNEQFF TGTGCCAGCAATAGGGAGGACAATGAGCAGTTCTTC
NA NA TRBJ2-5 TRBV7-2 CASSPGPGRETQYF TGTGCCAGCAGCCCCGGCCCGGGGAGGGAGACCCAGTACTTC
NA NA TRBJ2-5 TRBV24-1 CATQGGPKETKYF TGTGCCACCCAGGGGGGGCCTAAAGAGACCAAGTACTTC
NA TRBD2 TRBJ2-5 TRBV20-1 CSARRQRGKGETQYF TGCAGTGCTAGACGCCAGCGGGGGAAGGGAGAGACCCAGTACTTC
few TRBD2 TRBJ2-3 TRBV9 CASSASGAPSTDTQYF TGTGCCAGCAGCGCAAGCGGGGCTCCTAGCACAGATACGCAGTATTTT
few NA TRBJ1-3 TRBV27 CASSLSGGDTIYF TGTGCCAGCAGTTTATCGGGGGGTGACACCATATATTTT
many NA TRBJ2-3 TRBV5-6 CASSFPQDTQYF TGTGCCAGCAGCTTCCCACAAGATACGCAGTATTTT
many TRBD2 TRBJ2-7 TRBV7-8 CASSGRVLAGGPDGEQYF TGTGCCAGCAGCGGTAGGGTCCTAGCGGGGGGCCCAGACGGCGAGCAGTACTTC
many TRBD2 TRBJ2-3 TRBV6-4 CASSGTSGGTDTQYF TGTGCCAGCAGTGGGACTAGCGGGGGCACAGATACGCAGTATTTT
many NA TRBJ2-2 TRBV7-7 CASSLEGRGNTGELFF TGTGCCAGCAGCTTAGAAGGCAGGGGTAACACCGGGGAGCTGTTTTTT
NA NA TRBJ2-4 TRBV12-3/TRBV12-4 CASSFFPDENIQYF TGTGCCAGCAGTTTCTTTCCAGACGAAAACATTCAGTACTTC
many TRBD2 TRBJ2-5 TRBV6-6 CASSYQRGQETQYF TGTGCCAGCAGTTACCAGCGGGGGCAAGAGACCCAGTACTTC
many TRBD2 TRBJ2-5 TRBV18 CASSPPTGTSVETQYF TGTGCCAGCTCACCACCTACCGGGACTAGCGTGGAGACCCAGTACTTC
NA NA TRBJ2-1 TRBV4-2 CASSQEERGGSSYNEQFF TGTGCCAGCAGCCAAGAGGAGAGGGGGGGAAGCTCCTACAATGAGCAGTTCTTC
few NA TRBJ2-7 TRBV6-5 CASSRETYYEQYF TGTGCCAGCAGTAGGGAGACATACTACGAGCAGTACTTC
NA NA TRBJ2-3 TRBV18 CASSPLAADTQYF TGTGCCAGCTCACCGCTAGCTGCAGATACGCAGTATTTT
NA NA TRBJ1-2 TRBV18 CASSPEGVGYGYTF TGTGCCAGCTCGCCTGAGGGTGTTGGCTATGGCTACACCTTC
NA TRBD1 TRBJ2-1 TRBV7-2 CASKYRGPWDEQFF TGTGCCAGCAAATACAGGGGGCCTTGGGATGAGCAGTTCTTC
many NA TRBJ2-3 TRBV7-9 CASSRPISTDTQYF TGTGCCAGCAGCCGACCTATTAGCACAGATACGCAGTATTTT
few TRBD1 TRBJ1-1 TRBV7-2 CASSLASPGGTEAFF TGTGCCAGCAGCTTAGCGTCCCCAGGGGGCACTGAAGCTTTCTTT
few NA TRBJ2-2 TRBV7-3 CASSYGGTSANTGELFF TGTGCCAGCAGCTACGGCGGGACAAGCGCGAACACCGGGGAGCTGTTTTTT
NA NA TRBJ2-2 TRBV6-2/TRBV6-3 CATKPRGLNTGELFF TGTGCCACCAAGCCCAGGGGACTCAACACCGGGGAGCTGTTTTTT
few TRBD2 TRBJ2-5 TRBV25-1 CASSIAGQETQYF TGTGCCAGCAGCATAGCGGGGCAAGAGACCCAGTACTTC
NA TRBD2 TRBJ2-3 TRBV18 CASSPPSGGSTDTQYF TGTGCCAGCTCACCACCGTCCGGGGGGAGCACAGATACGCAGTATTTT
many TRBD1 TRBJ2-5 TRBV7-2 CASSFGTGEETQYF TGTGCCAGCAGCTTCGGGACAGGTGAAGAGACCCAGTACTTC
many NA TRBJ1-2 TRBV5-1 CASTYSWGDGYTF TGCGCCAGCACCTACTCGTGGGGGGATGGCTACACCTTC
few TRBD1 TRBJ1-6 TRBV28 CASRSGTATGSPLHF TGTGCCAGCAGGTCGGGGACAGCCACGGGGTCACCCCTCCACTTT
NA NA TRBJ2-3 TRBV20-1 CSAARVVVPADTQYF TGCAGTGCTGCGAGGGTAGTAGTTCCTGCAGATACGCAGTATTTT
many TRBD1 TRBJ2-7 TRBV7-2 CASSLGGTGAYEQYF TGTGCCAGCAGCTTAGGGGGGACAGGGGCATACGAGCAGTACTTC